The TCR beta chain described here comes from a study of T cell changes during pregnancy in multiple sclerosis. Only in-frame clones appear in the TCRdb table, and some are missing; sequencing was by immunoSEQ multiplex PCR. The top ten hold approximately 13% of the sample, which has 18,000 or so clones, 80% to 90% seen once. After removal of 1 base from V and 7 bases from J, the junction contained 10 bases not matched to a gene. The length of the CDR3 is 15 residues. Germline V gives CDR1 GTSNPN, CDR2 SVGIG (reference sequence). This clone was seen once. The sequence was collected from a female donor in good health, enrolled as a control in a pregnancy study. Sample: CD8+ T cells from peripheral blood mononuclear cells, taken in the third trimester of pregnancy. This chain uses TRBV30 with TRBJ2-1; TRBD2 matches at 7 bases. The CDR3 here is CAWSERGPPGNEQFF. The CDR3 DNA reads TGTGCCTGGAGTGAGCGGGGTCCCCCCGGGAATGAGCAGTTCTTC.